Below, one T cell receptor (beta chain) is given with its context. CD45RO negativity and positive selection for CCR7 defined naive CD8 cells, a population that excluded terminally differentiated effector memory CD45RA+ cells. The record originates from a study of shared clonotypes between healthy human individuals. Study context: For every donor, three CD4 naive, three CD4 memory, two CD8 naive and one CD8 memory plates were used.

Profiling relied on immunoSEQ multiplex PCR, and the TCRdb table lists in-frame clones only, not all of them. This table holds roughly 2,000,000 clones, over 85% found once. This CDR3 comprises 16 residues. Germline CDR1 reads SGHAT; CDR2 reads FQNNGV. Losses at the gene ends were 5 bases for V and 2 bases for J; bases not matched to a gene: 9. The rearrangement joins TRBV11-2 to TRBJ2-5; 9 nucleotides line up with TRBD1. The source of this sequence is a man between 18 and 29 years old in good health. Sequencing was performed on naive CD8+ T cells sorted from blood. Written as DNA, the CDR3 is TGTGCCAGCAGCCCGGGGACAGGGAAAATACAAGAGACCCAGTACTTC. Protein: CASSPGTGKIQETQYF. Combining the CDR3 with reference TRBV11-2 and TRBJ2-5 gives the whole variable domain EAGVAQSPRYKIIEKRQSVAFWCNPISGHATLYWYQQILGQGPKLLIQFQNNGVVDDSQLPKDRFSAERLKGVDSTLKIQPAKLEDSAVYLCASSPGTGKIQETQYFGPGTRLLVL.